This TCR beta chain was documented in a study of preoperative IRX-2 immunotherapy in early breast cancer (dated by TCRdb to between 2018 and 2021). Receptor libraries were prepared by the immunoSEQ multiplex PCR assay. TCRdb took this table from immuneACCESS and kept in-frame rearrangements with V and J called. Such tables lack part of the clones; where checked against another copy, unresolved V genes explain under half of the gap, and the rest is unexplained. A total of around 34,000 clones appear in this sample, around 83% of them only once. Roughly 2.6% of the sample is taken by the ten largest. As regards this clone: Its antigen is not yet known. One junction end does not reproduce the germline sequence, and a read error may be involved. Some base is ambiguous or went unread, and X replaces its residue.

Sequences MNHGY (CDR1) and SAAAGT (CDR2) are obtained from the germline V gene. The CDR3 runs 13 residues from the cysteine to the phenylalanine. Only the CDR3 DNA is retained, 39 bases long and in frame from the first base. What the treatment or condition label conveys for this sample: preoperative locoregional IRX-2 cytokine immunotherapy. The samples were obtained from a phase Ib study that tested preoperative, locoregional IRX-2 cytokine immunotherapy designed to prime immune responses. Donors were patients with early-stage breast cancer who received IRX-2 before surgery. The source material was lymph node tissue, sampled from a patient treated with IRX-2 immunotherapy. This clonotype originated in a human donor with breast cancer. The rearranged chain carries TRBV6-8 and TRBJ1-2; 7 nucleotides in the junction match TRBD1. The base sequence is TGTGCCAGCAGTTACTCCAGGGGGGATGGCTACAYCTTC. This gives the protein CASSYSRGDGYXF.